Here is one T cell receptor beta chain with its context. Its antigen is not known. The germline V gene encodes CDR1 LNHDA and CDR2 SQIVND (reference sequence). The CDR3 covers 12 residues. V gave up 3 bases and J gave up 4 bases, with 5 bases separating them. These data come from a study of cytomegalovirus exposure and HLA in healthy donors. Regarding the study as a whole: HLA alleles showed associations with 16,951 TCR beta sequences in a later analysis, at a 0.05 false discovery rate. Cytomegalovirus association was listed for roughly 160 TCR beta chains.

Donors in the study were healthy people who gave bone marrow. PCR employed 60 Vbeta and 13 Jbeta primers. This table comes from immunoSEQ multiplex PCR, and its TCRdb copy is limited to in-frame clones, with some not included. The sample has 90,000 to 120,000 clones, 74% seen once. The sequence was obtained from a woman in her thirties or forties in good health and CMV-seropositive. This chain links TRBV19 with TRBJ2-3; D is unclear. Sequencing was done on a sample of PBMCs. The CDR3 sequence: CASSMGADTQYF. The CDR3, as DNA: TGTGCCAGTAGTATGGGCGCAGATACGCAGTATTTT.